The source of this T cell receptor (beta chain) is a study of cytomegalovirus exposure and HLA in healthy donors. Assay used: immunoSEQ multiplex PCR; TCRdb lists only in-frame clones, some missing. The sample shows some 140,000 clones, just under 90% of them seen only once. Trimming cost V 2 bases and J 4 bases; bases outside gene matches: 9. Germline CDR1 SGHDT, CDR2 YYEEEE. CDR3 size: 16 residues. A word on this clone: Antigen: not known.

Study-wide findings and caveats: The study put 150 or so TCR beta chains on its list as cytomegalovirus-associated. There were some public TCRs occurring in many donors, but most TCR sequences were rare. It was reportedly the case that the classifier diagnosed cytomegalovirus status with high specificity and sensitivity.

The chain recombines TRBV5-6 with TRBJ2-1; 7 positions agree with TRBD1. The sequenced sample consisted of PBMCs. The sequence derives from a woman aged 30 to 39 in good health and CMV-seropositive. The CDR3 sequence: CASSLGLTGYYNEQFF. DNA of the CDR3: TGTGCCAGCAGCTTAGGCCTGACAGGGTATTACAATGAGCAGTTCTTC.